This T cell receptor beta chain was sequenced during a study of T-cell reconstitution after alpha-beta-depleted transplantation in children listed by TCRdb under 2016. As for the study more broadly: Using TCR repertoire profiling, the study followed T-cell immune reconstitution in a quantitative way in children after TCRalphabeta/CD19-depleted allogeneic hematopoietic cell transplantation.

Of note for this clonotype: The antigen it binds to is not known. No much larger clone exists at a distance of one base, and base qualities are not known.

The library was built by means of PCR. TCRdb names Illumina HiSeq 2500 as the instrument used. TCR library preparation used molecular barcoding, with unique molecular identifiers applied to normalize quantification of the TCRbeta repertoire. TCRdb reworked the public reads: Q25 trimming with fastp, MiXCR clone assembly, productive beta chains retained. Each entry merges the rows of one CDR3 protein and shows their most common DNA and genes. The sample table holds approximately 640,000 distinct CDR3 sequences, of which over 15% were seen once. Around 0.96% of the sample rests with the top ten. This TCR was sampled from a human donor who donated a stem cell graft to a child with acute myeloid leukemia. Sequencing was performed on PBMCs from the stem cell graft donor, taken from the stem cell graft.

The CDR3 is CASSPHHNYGYTF. The sequenced DNA is TGTGCCTCCAGCCCTCACCATAACTATGGCTACACCTTC. The receptor chain draws on TRBV27 and TRBJ1-2; the D gene cannot be resolved reliably. For CDR1 and CDR2, the germline V gene (reference sequence) lists MNHEY and SMNVEV. Cut back by 11 bases and 1 base, the V and J ends lie 14 bases apart. Taken from cysteine to phenylalanine, the CDR3 has 13 residues. Left in the record is the CDR3 DNA by itself, 39 bases read in frame from the first base.